There are a few counts of the clone carrying this T cell receptor beta chain. Its antigen is still unknown. Assay: immunoSEQ multiplex PCR; the TCRdb copy retains only in-frame clones and omits some. The sample consists of fewer than 13,000 clones, around half of them appearing once. The sample comes from a study of T cells in localized non-small cell lung cancer. Regarding the study as a whole: Adjacent lung exhibited a median of about 50 among the 100 most abundant tumor clones.

With 5 bases removed from V and 5 bases from J, the gap between germline ends came to 12 bases. This CDR3 contains 14 residues. This chain joins TRBV6-7 and TRBJ2-2; no clear D. Being an ORF, TRBV6-7 has a function that is uncertain. The clonotype comes from a woman aged 40 to 75 with stage II squamous cell lung carcinoma. The starting material was lymph node tissue, obtained before any cancer treatment. CDR3 protein: CASSRATETGELFF. The DNA of the CDR3 is TGTGCCAGCAGTCGAGCCACAGAAACCGGGGAGCTGTTTTTT.